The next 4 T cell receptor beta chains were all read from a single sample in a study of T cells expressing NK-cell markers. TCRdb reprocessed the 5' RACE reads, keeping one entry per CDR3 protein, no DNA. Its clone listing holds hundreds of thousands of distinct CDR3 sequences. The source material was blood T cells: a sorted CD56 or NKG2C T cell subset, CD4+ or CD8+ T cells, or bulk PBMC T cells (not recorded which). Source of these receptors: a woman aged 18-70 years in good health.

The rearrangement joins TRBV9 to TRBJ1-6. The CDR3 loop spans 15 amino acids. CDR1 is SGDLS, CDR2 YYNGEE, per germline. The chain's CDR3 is CASSLSGSYNSPLHF.

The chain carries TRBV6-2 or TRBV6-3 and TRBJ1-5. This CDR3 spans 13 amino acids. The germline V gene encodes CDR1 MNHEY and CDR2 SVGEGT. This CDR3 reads CASSTSRDQPQHF.

CDR3 protein: CASSLAGGDQPQHF. The V call is TRBV7-2, the J call TRBJ1-5; no DNA is available, so the TRBD1 call from TCRdb remains unchecked. The CDR3 runs 14 residues. The germline V gene has CDR1 SGHTA and CDR2 FQGNSA. Full variable domain (outside the CDR3, taken from reference TRBV7-2 and TRBJ1-5): GAGVSQSPSNKVTEKGKDVELRCDPISGHTALYWYRQSLGQGLEFLIYFQGNSAPDKSGLPSDRFSAERTGGSVSTLTIQRTQQEDSAVYLCASSLAGGDQPQHFGDGTRLSIL.

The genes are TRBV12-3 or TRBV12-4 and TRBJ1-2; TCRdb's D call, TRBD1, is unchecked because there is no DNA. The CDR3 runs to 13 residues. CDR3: CASTPQGNYGYTF.